This T cell receptor beta chain emerged from a study of tumor T cells in aggressive B-cell lymphoma. Trimming took 6 bases from V and 4 from J; bases not matched to a gene: 6. This CDR3 is built from 14 residues. The germline V gene has CDR1 MNHNY and CDR2 SVGAGI (reference sequence). Libraries were prepared by immunoSEQ multiplex PCR; TCRdb keeps only in-frame clonotypes and omits some of them. This sample carries some 2,500 clones, approximately 91% of them seen once, and the ten largest clones take approximately 5%. The chain couples TRBV6-6 to TRBJ2-3; 8 bases are shared with TRBD2. The sequence came from an adult with diffuse large B cell lymphoma. The sample was tumor tissue. The CDR3: CASSRTSLPDTQYF. CDR3 sequence (DNA): TGTGCCAGCAGCCGGACTAGCTTGCCAGATACGCAGTATTTT.